Below, 26 T cell receptor beta chains from the same sample are listed, as sequenced in a study of human T cells and chemical hapten exposure. MiXCR, applied by TCRdb to the RACE reads, yields one record per CDR3 protein. The sample has around 350,000 distinct CDR3 sequences; 4.5% to 7% are singletons. Noted time point: pre-sensitization, week 0. Noted treatment: therapeutic diphenylcyclopropenone sensitization with weekly scalp DPC. The sample consisted of whole blood, taken in connection with sensitization to the hapten diphenylcyclopropenone (DPC). These receptors were obtained from a woman aged 18-29 years with alopecia areata. Some clones in this sample may be carry-over from other donors' samples.

This clonotype was observed a handful of times. The genes are TRBV29-1 and TRBJ2-3; TRBD2 matches 9 bases. CDR1 is SQVTM, CDR2 ANQGSEA, per germline. The CDR3 totals 15 residues. Germline trimming cut 5 bases from V and 3 bases from J; bases unmatched to any gene: 9. In nucleotides, the CDR3 is TGCAGCGTTCACAAGCCTAGCGGGGCGACAGATACGCAGTATTTT. Protein product: CSVHKPSGATDTQYF.

This clonotype has a count of ten or more. This chain links TRBV20-1 with TRBJ2-2; 8 nucleotides agree with TRBD1. Per germline, CDR1 DFQATT and CDR2 SNEGSKA (reference sequence). The CDR3 has 15 amino acids. V was clipped by 5 bases and J by 2 bases; unmatched bases: 7. CDR3 bases: TGCAGTGCTTTTGACAGGGGACTTAACACCGGGGAGCTGTTTTTT. Translated, it gives CSAFDRGLNTGELFF.

The chain has TRBV6-6 and TRBJ1-2; D is undetermined. The CDR3 spans 12 residues. The V and J ends lost 4 bases and 10 bases respectively, with 13 bases between them. Germline CDR1 is MNHNY and CDR2 is SVGAGI (reference sequence). CDR3 sequence (DNA): TGTGCCAGCAGTTTCCCGGATCCCTCCTACACCTTC. Translation: CASSFPDPSYTF.

The chain joins TRBV15 to TRBJ2-3; D may be TRBD1 (6 bases). Trimming pared 1 base from V and 2 bases from J, leaving 7 bases between. The CDR3 is 14 amino acids. Germline assignment: CDR1 LNHNV and CDR2 YYDKDF (reference sequence). DNA for the CDR3: TGTGCCACCAGCAGAGGGACAGACACAGATACGCAGTATTTT. This encodes CATSRGTDTDTQYF.

This chain joins TRBV6-5 and TRBJ1-6, with 9 bases lining up with TRBD1. The J segment lost 8 bases and the V segment lost 5 bases, leaving 4 bases of the junction unmatched. Germline values: CDR1 MNHEY, CDR2 SVGAGI. The CDR3 contains 14 residues. CDR3 in DNA: TGTGCCAGCAGTGGGGGACAGGGCCATTCACCCCTCCACTTT. The encoded protein is CASSGGQGHSPLHF.

This clonotype has only a few counts. The chain links TRBV6-4 to TRBJ1-1, with unresolved D. Trimming removed 6 bases at V and 1 base at J, with 15 bases between. This CDR3 has 15 amino acids. Germline assignment: CDR1 MRHNA and CDR2 SNTAGT. The CDR3: CASSKGGDPNTEAFF. CDR3 in DNA: TGTGCCAGCAGCAAAGGAGGAGACCCGAACACTGAAGCTTTCTTT.

This clonotype was found a few times. The chain couples TRBV7-8 to TRBJ2-7, with D uncertain. CDR1 SGHVS and CDR2 FQNEAQ come from the germline V gene. The CDR3 spans 12 residues. V was pared by 4 bases and J by 6 bases, with 10 bases between. The CDR3 sequence: CASSSTAPEQYF. DNA of the CDR3: TGTGCCAGCAGCTCGACGGCGCCCGAGCAGTACTTC.

The chain has TRBV6-1 and TRBJ1-5; D remains ambiguous. Trimming took 6 bases from V and 3 from J, leaving 12 bases between them. The CDR3 length is 14 residues. Germline assignment: CDR1 MNHNS and CDR2 SASEGT. The chain's CDR3 is CASSVTYINQPQHF. The CDR3 DNA follows: TGTGCCAGCAGCGTTACTTATATCAATCAGCCCCAGCATTTT.

This clonotype came up a few times. The chain uses TRBV28 and TRBJ1-5, with a tentative D call TRBD1 (5 bases). Trimming shortened V by 6 bases and J by 0 bases, and 15 bases separated the two germline ends. CDR1 and CDR2 from the germline V gene are MDHEN and SYDVKM. The CDR3 runs to 16 residues. As DNA, the CDR3 is TGTGCCAGCAGACCGAAGGGGTCCTATAGCAATCAGCCCCAGCATTTT. Amino acid sequence: CASRPKGSYSNQPQHF.

The sample holds many counts of this clonotype. The chain uses TRBV11-1 and TRBJ2-2, with 8 positions matching TRBD2. The CDR3 runs 17 residues. CDR1 and CDR2 from the germline V gene are SGHAT and FQDESV (reference sequence). V lost 3 bases to trimming and J lost 0 bases; unmatched junction nucleotides: 6. The CDR3 nucleotides are TGTGCCAGCAGCTTTACCGCCGGGGGGGCGAACACCGGGGAGCTGTTTTTT. This encodes CASSFTAGGANTGELFF.

This clonotype was seen many times. This rearrangement joins TRBV28 to TRBJ2-1; D not certain. Trimming pared 1 base from V and 5 bases from J, leaving 3 bases between. Germline V CDR1 and CDR2: MDHEN, SYDVKM. This CDR3 contains 12 residues. The CDR3 DNA sequence: TGTGCCAGCAGTTTATACGACAATGAGCAGTTCTTC. Residues: CASSLYDNEQFF.

The J gene is TRBJ2-5, the V gene TRBV2; D uncertain. With 3 bases removed from V and 5 bases from J, the gap between germline ends came to 10 bases. Germline values: CDR1 SNHLY, CDR2 FYNNEI. The CDR3 has 13 residues. CDR3 in amino acids: CASSDGLGETQYF. The CDR3, as DNA: TGTGCCAGCAGTGATGGGTTGGGCGAGACCCAGTACTTC.

This clonotype has ten or more counts. The chain uses TRBV5-4 and TRBJ2-3; 9 bases agree with TRBD2. This CDR3 comprises 16 residues. Germline values: CDR1 SGHNT, CDR2 YYREEE (reference sequence). V shed 2 bases and J 0 bases; nucleotides not matched to a gene: 4. The CDR3 region has the DNA TGTGCCAGCAGCTTCCGTAGCGGGGGAAGCACAGATACGCAGTATTTT. Protein sequence: CASSFRSGGSTDTQYF. The variable domain in full, with the rest retrieved from reference TRBV5-4 and TRBJ2-3, is ETGVTQSPTHLIKTRGQQVTLRCSSQSGHNTVSWYQQALGQGPQFIFQYYREEENGRGNFPPRFSGLQFPNYSSELNVNALELDDSALYLCASSFRSGGSTDTQYFGPGTRLTVL.

The chain combines TRBV4-3 with TRBJ1-1; 8 bases line up with TRBD1. V was clipped by 1 base and J by 10 bases; unmatched bases: 14. The CDR3 covers 16 residues. The germline gives CDR1 LGHNA, CDR2 YSLEER. The CDR3 region is CASSQVQGGLRAGAFF. The CDR3 nucleotides read TGCGCCAGCAGCCAAGTACAGGGGGGACTAAGAGCCGGAGCTTTCTTT.

The table lists this clonotype with many counts. The chain has TRBV6-2 or TRBV6-3 and TRBJ2-1; D ambiguous. V was clipped by 4 bases and J by 4 bases, with 11 bases between them. The CDR3 is made up of 14 amino acids. Germline V gene sequence: CDR1 MNHEY, CDR2 SVGEGT. The CDR3 sequence: CASSSLSLYNEQFF. The CDR3 DNA sequence: TGTGCCAGCAGTTCCCTATCGCTTTACAATGAGCAGTTCTTC.

V usage is TRBV27 and J usage is TRBJ2-3, with D tentatively TRBD2 (6 bases). With 10 bases removed from V and 6 bases from J, the gap between germline ends came to 20 bases. This CDR3 has 14 amino acids. In germline, CDR1 is MNHEY, CDR2 SMNVEV (reference sequence). CDR3 residues: CATALANSLDTQYF. CDR3 in DNA: TGTGCCACCGCGCTAGCGAATAGTTTGGATACGCAGTATTTT.

This clonotype was counted a few times. The chain has TRBV3-1 and TRBJ2-7; D not resolved. In germline, CDR1 is LGHDT, CDR2 YNNKEL (reference sequence). The ends were cut back, 1 base at V and 2 bases at J, with 12 bases in the middle. This CDR3 spans 15 amino acids. The CDR3 region has the DNA TGTGCCAGCAGCCAAGGACCGGTCAGTACCTACGAGCAGTACTTC. Its translation: CASSQGPVSTYEQYF.

The V gene is TRBV6-5, the J gene TRBJ1-1; D unresolved. The CDR3 has 17 residues. Trimming shortened V by 0 bases and J by 4 bases, and 18 bases separated the two germline ends. The germline V gene has CDR1 MNHEY and CDR2 SVGAGI. CDR3 sequence reads: CASSYSVVSGVATEAFF. The CDR3 bases are TGTGCCAGCAGTTACTCTGTTGTCTCCGGGGTCGCCACTGAAGCTTTCTTT.

This clonotype appeared many times. The rearrangement links TRBV5-1 to TRBJ1-5; D gene ambiguous. The CDR3 has 13 residues. V was trimmed by 4 bases and J by 10 bases, leaving 15 bases between them. Per germline, CDR1 SGHRS and CDR2 YFSETQ. CDR3: CASSPDLQEPQHF. The DNA for the CDR3 is TGCGCCAGCAGCCCGGACCTCCAGGAACCCCAGCATTTT.

In its sample, this clonotype was seen many times. The V gene is TRBV6-4, the J gene TRBJ2-3; a weak D match, TRBD2 (5 bases). Trimming took off 0 bases at V and 4 bases at J, with 11 bases between the two ends. CDR1 is MRHNA and CDR2 is SNTAGT in the germline V gene. This CDR3 is 15 amino acids long. CDR3 nucleotide sequence: TGTGCCAGCAGTGACTCCGGGAATCCCTCAGATACGCAGTATTTT. Encoded protein: CASSDSGNPSDTQYF.

This clonotype came up many times. The chain couples TRBV6-2 or TRBV6-3 to TRBJ1-5; weak D call: TRBD1 (5 bases). Per germline, CDR1 MNHEY and CDR2 SVGEGT. CDR3 size: 14 residues. Trimming took off 4 bases at V and 7 bases at J, with 14 bases between the two ends. The DNA of the CDR3 is TGTGCCAGCAGTTTACCCTCGGAGGGGCAGCCCCAGCATTTT. This gives the protein CASSLPSEGQPQHF.

The chain joins TRBV5-4 to TRBJ1-2; TRBD1 agrees at 8 bases. V was pared by 4 bases and J by 7 bases, with 6 bases of the junction left unmatched. Germline V gene data show CDR1 as SGHNT and CDR2 as YYREEE (reference sequence). CDR3 length equals 13 residues. For the CDR3, the DNA is TGTGCCAGCAGCGAAGAGACAGGGGCTGGCTACACCTTC. Its translation: CASSEETGAGYTF.

The chain has TRBV7-2 and TRBJ1-5, with 8 bases fitting TRBD1. With V trimmed by 4 bases and J by 6 bases, 17 bases remained unmatched. The CDR3 spans 18 residues. Germline assignment: CDR1 SGHTA and CDR2 FQGNSA. The CDR3 DNA reads as TGTGCCAGCAGCTGGGGCAGAGGGGGACAGGTGTGGAGTCAGCCCCAGCATTTT. Its translation is CASSWGRGGQVWSQPQHF.

DNA of the CDR3: TGTGCCAGCAGGGGGCAGGGAGGGACGGCGGGATCTGGAAACACCATATATTTT. It yields the protein CASRGQGGTAGSGNTIYF. J is TRBJ1-3 and V is TRBV2, with D possibly being TRBD1 (5 bases). V was pared by 6 bases and J by 1 base, with 22 bases between. Germline loops: CDR1 SNHLY, CDR2 FYNNEI. The CDR3 covers 18 residues.

The V gene is TRBV29-1, the J gene TRBJ1-1; D remains ambiguous. The CDR3 is 14 residues long. Per the germline V gene, CDR1 is SQVTM and CDR2 is ANQGSEA. V was shortened by 0 bases and J by 2 bases, with 10 bases between the two germline ends. The CDR3 spells CSVEDEAINTEAFF. The CDR3 bases are TGCAGCGTTGAAGATGAAGCTATAAACACTGAAGCTTTCTTT.

The rearrangement uses TRBV29-1 and TRBJ2-3, with 9 nucleotides matching TRBD1. Looked up from germline, CDR1 is SQVTM and CDR2 is ANQGSEA. The CDR3 is 18 residues long. The CDR3 DNA is TGCACCCCCGTGGCGCTCGGGGGACAGGGCACACACACAGATACGCAGTATTTT. It codes for CTPVALGGQGTHTDTQYF.